The count of the clone carrying this T cell receptor (beta chain) is one. This entry comes from a study of blood T cell repertoires in COVID-19. Only in-frame clones appear in the TCRdb table, and some are missing; sequencing was by immunoSEQ multiplex PCR. Of about 25,000 clones listed, around 85% are singletons. This CDR3 comprises 15 residues. The ends were cut back, 1 base at V and 5 bases at J, with 9 bases in the middle. Germline CDR1 MNHEY, CDR2 SVGEGT. Sample: peripheral blood. J is TRBJ1-6 and V is TRBV6-2 or TRBV6-3; unclear D gene. The TCR was taken from a human donor with active COVID-19. The donor label of this sample is uncertain. DNA of the CDR3: TGTGCCAGCAGTTACTACCGGAGCAATAATTCACCCCTCCACTTT. Protein product: CASSYYRSNNSPLHF.